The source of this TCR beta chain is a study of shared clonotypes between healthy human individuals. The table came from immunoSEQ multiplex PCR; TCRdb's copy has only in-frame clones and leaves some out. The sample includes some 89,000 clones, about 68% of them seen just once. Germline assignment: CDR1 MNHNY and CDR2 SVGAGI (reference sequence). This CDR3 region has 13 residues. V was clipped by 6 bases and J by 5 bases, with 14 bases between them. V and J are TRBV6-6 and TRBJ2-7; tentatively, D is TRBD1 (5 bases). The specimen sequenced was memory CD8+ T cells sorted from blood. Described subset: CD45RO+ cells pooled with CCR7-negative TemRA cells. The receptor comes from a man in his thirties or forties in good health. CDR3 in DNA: TGTGCCAGCAGCGAATCAGGGTTCCACGAGCAGTACTTC. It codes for CASSESGFHEQYF.